This T cell receptor beta chain appears in the sequencing data of a study of blood T cell repertoires in COVID-19. Overall study: COVID-19 samples from acute and convalescent phases originated in the United States, Italy and Spain.

Original data processing: Estimated nucleated cell counts came from reference gene primer amplification. The method was immunoSEQ multiplex PCR; TCRdb's version includes in-frame clones alone and lacks a portion of them. D and trimming come from the DNA, and the V and J calls and clone size come from that table. Of 150,000 to 200,000 clones listed, around nine tenths are singletons. The CDR3 contains 14 residues. Germline assignment: CDR1 GTSNPN and CDR2 SVGIG (reference sequence). V trimming: 2 bases; J trimming: 9 bases; junction bases outside the gene matches: 12. The V call is TRBV30, the J call TRBJ1-2, with 7 bases aligning to TRBD1. Sequencing was performed on peripheral blood. The sequence was obtained from an older man with acute or convalescent COVID-19. For the CDR3, the DNA is TGTGCCTGGAGTATCGGAGGGGGCTCGTTCCGCTACACCTTC. This encodes CAWSIGGGSFRYTF.